This is a list of T cell receptor beta chains from one sample in a study of blood T cell repertoires in COVID-19. The table came from immunoSEQ multiplex PCR; TCRdb's copy has only in-frame clones and leaves some out. The repertoire consists of around 100,000 clones, with roughly 83% occurring once and the leading ten covering 0.83%. The sequencing input was peripheral blood. Source of these receptors: a woman in her 70s with acute or convalescent COVID-19. CDR3s include the opening cysteine and the closing phenylalanine or tryptophan. Each record gives: J gene, D gene, clone size, V gene, CDR3 DNA, CDR3 protein. D genes are given only for firm matches. For some rows the clone size is stated as once, few or many, or as a class when expanded; others skip it.

>TRBJ2-7|NA|NA|TRBV5-6
TGTGCCAGCAGCCAGGACTACTCCTACGAGCAGTACTTC
CASSQDYSYEQYF
>TRBJ2-2|NA|few|TRBV28
TGTGCCAGCACCACCGTCCAGGCCGGGGAGCTGTTTTTT
CASTTVQAGELFF
>TRBJ1-6|NA|NA|TRBV11-2
TGTGCCAGCAGCTTACGACAGATTAATTCACCCCTCCACTTT
CASSLRQINSPLHF
>TRBJ1-2|NA|NA|TRBV19
TGTGCCAGTAGCCCGGGAGATCGCTACACCTTC
CASSPGDRYTF
>TRBJ1-2|TRBD1|NA|TRBV6-5
TGTGCCAGCAGTTTGACAGGGGCGAGTTCGGACTATGGCTACACCTTC
CASSLTGASSDYGYTF
>TRBJ2-3|NA|NA|TRBV25-1
TGTGCCAGCAGTGAGGGGGCCTCGCCTGCATGGGATACGCAGTATTTT
CASSEGASPAWDTQYF
>TRBJ1-1|TRBD1|NA|TRBV6-5
TGTGCCAGCGTTTACAGGGGTCTAAACACTGAAGCTTTCTTT
CASVYRGLNTEAFF
>TRBJ2-7|TRBD1|NA|TRBV5-4
TGTGCCAGCAGCTCTCCGGGACAGGGGGTCCACGAGCAGTACTTC
CASSSPGQGVHEQYF
>TRBJ1-6|TRBD1|NA|TRBV28
TGTGCCAGCAGTGACACCCCAGGCGGGGACAGAACCATCCACTTT
CASSDTPGGDRTIHF
>TRBJ2-5|TRBD1|NA|TRBV9
TGTGCCAGCAGCAGACAGGGGGCGGGGACGGAGACCCAGTACTTC
CASSRQGAGTETQYF
>TRBJ1-1|TRBD1|NA|TRBV5-1
TGCGCCAGCAGCTTAACCGGGACAGGGGTCGTTCGGGCTGAAGCTTTCTTT
CASSLTGTGVVRAEAFF
>TRBJ2-2|NA|NA|TRBV5-1
TGCGCCAGCAGCTTGGCAGGGGAGCTGTTTTTT
CASSLAGELFF
>TRBJ1-2|TRBD1|NA|TRBV19
TGTGCCAGTAGGGGCGGACAGGTGAACTATGGCTACACCTTC
CASRGGQVNYGYTF
>TRBJ2-3|NA|NA|TRBV4-1
TGCGCCAGCAGCCAAGAGATGGGACTGGCGAATACAGATACGCAGTATTTT
CASSQEMGLANTDTQYF
>TRBJ1-6|NA|once|TRBV5-1
TGCGCCAGCAGCTTACAGAGGGATAATTCACCCCTCCACTTT
CASSLQRDNSPLHF
>TRBJ1-2|NA|NA|TRBV16
TGTGCCAGCAGCCAATCCCGGGGTAGGGCCTCTCCCCATGGCTACACCTTC
CASSQSRGRASPHGYTF
>TRBJ2-3|TRBD2|once|TRBV4-2
TGTGCCAGCAGCCAAGAATGGGCGGGGGGAATATATACGCAGTATTTT
CASSQEWAGGIYTQYF
>TRBJ1-6|NA|once|TRBV5-4
TGTGCCAGCAGCCCGGCGGGGGGCTCCTATAATTCACCCCTCCACTTT
CASSPAGGSYNSPLHF
>TRBJ2-2|TRBD1|NA|TRBV5-1
TGCGCCAGCAGCTTGGAGTCGGGGCAGGGGGCCATCGGGGAGCTGTTTTTT
CASSLESGQGAIGELFF
>TRBJ1-6|TRBD1|NA|TRBV6-5
TGTGCCAGCTCCGAGGACAGGCACTCACCCCTCCACTTT
CASSEDRHSPLHF
>TRBJ2-7|TRBD1|once|TRBV5-1
TGCGCCAGCAGCTTGGGCAGGGGGCCCTACGAGCAGTACTTC
CASSLGRGPYEQYF
>TRBJ1-2|NA|once|TRBV19
TGTGCCAGTAGTGCATTCCCTCGGACACCTCCCTATGGCTACACCTTC
CASSAFPRTPPYGYTF